Following are 30 T cell receptor beta chains from one sample sequenced in a study of blood T cells in healthy people across ages (dated by TCRdb to the mid-2010s). Libraries were made using 5' RACE. Sequencing was carried out with an Illumina HiSeq 2500. The second PCR ran for roughly 7 to 12 cycles and used a J-beta primer mix along with a sample-barcoded 5' primer. TCRdb reran the public reads through fastp at Q25 and MiXCR, keeping productive beta chains. Identical CDR3 proteins give one entry, which carries the most common genes and DNA. For this sample there are approximately 800,000 distinct CDR3 sequences; roughly 34% appear just once. The ten largest clones add up to 13% of the sample. Specimen: blood. The receptors here all came from a man aged 18 to 30 in good health.

J is TRBJ2-3 and V is TRBV6-5; TRBD2 matches at 7 bases. CDR3 size: 16 residues. V dropped 4 bases and J dropped 1; count of bases not matched to a gene: 8. Per the germline V gene, CDR1 is MNHEY and CDR2 is SVGAGI. This chain's CDR3 is CASSCGGGWGTDTQYF. The DNA of the CDR3 is TGTGCCAGCAGTTGTGGGGGGGGGTGGGGCACAGATACGCAGTATTTT.

The chain joins TRBV20-1 to TRBJ1-1; the D gene is possibly TRBD1 (5 bases). Germline assignment: CDR1 DFQATT and CDR2 SNEGSKA (reference sequence). The V end lost 3 bases, the J end lost 3 bases, and 8 bases lay between the germline ends. The CDR3 covers 12 residues. As DNA, the CDR3 is TGCAGTGCTAGGAGCAGGGACACTGAAGCTTTCTTT. Protein sequence: CSARSRDTEAFF.

This chain links TRBV5-1 with TRBJ2-2; weak D call: TRBD1 (6 bases). The CDR3 contains 14 residues. Trimming removed 3 bases from V and 4 bases from J, with 10 bases in between. Germline V gene lookup returns CDR1 SGHRS and CDR2 YFSETQ. The CDR3 nucleotides read TGCGCCAGCAGCTCCAACAGGGCCACCGGGGAGCTGTTTTTT. Translation: CASSSNRATGELFF.

The genes are TRBV29-1 and TRBJ2-4; 8 nucleotides line up with TRBD2. This CDR3 spans 15 amino acids. Germline assignment: CDR1 SQVTM and CDR2 ANQGSEA. V trimming: 7 bases; J trimming: 1 base; junction bases outside the gene matches: 9. The CDR3 DNA sequence: TGCAGCGCCCTGCGGGGGGCAGAGGCCAAAAACATTCAGTACTTC. Amino acid sequence: CSALRGAEAKNIQYF.

This clonotype was counted ten times or more. The CDR3, as DNA: TGCAGCGTTGAAGTAGTCTACGAGCAGTACTTC. It translates to CSVEVVYEQYF. The chain links TRBV29-1 to TRBJ2-7; D uncertain. The CDR3 sequence is 11 residues long. The germline CDR1 and CDR2 sequences are SQVTM and ANQGSEA. The germline V and J ends were trimmed by 1 base and 3 bases, with 4 bases remaining between them.

This clonotype occurred a few times. This chain joins TRBV12-3 or TRBV12-4 and TRBJ1-2, with D uncertain. This CDR3 has 12 residues. The ends were cut back, 3 bases at V and 5 bases at J, with 7 bases in the middle. CDR3 residues: CASSLSAYGYTF. DNA for the CDR3: TGTGCCAGCAGTTTGTCCGCGTATGGCTACACCTTC.

The chain couples TRBV2 to TRBJ1-5; no firm D call. The CDR3 has 14 amino acids. The V end was cut by 7 bases, the J end by 5 bases, with 15 bases between. The V gene's germline CDR1 is SNHLY and CDR2 FYNNEI. The CDR3 region is CASKLSSGDQPQHF. CDR3 bases: TGTGCCAGCAAACTGAGCAGCGGAGATCAGCCCCAGCATTTT.

This clonotype has at least ten counts. This chain connects TRBV4-1 to TRBJ1-2, with TRBD1 as a possible D gene (5 bases). The CDR3 runs 16 residues. The germline CDR1 and CDR2 sequences are MGHRA and YSYEKL. The V gene lost 1 base and the J gene lost 4 bases, with 16 bases spanning the gap. The CDR3: CASSQVGRGAGYGYTF. In DNA, the CDR3 is TGCGCCAGCAGCCAAGTGGGACGGGGCGCAGGCTATGGCTACACCTTC.

Only a few counts were recorded for this clonotype. The genes are TRBV6-5 and TRBJ1-4; D is uncertain. V was clipped by 0 bases and J by 0 bases, with 11 bases between them. The CDR3 runs 17 residues. Looked up from germline, CDR1 is MNHEY and CDR2 is SVGAGI. The CDR3 DNA sequence: TGTGCCAGCAGTTACTCCGGCCTCTATGCAACTAATGAAAAACTGTTTTTT. Its protein product is CASSYSGLYATNEKLFF.

This clonotype was picked up a small number of times. The J gene is TRBJ1-6, the V gene TRBV20-1; D not resolved. The CDR3 extends over 13 amino acids. The germline CDR1 and CDR2 sequences are DFQATT and SNEGSKA (reference sequence). V lost 3 bases and J lost 9, with 12 bases in between. CDR3 protein: CSARRARGSPLHF. DNA of the CDR3: TGCAGTGCTAGGAGGGCCCGGGGTTCACCCCTCCACTTT.

As for this clonotype: The CDR3 carries no conserved terminal phenylalanine or tryptophan, so it likely arises from a read error. The V and J genes are TRBV5-1 and TRBJ2-5; tentative D call: TRBD2 (5 bases). The last part of the DNA fits TRBJ2-7 better; the J call may be wrong. CDR3 length: 12 residues. Germline V gene data show CDR1 as SGHRS and CDR2 as YFSETQ. CDR3 in amino acids: CASSFSGGEQYS. The CDR3 DNA reads TGCGCCAGCAGCTTTTCAGGAGGCGAGCAGTACTCC.

This clonotype showed up many times. The chain employs TRBV10-3 and TRBJ2-3; no firm D call. V lost 11 bases, J lost 4 bases, and 13 bases lay in between. There are 12 residues in the CDR3. Per germline, CDR1 ENHRY and CDR2 SYGVKD. The CDR3 coding sequence is TGTGCCGCGTCACCAAGCGCAGATACGCAGTATTTT. This translates into CAASPSADTQYF.

V gene TRBV6-8 combines with J gene TRBJ1-5; D gene unclear. The length of the CDR3 is 16 residues. V was pared by 7 bases and J by 0 bases, with 16 bases between. Germline V gives CDR1 MNHGY, CDR2 SAAAGT. The CDR3 coding sequence is TGTGCCAGCATTCCTGGACGGACTTATAGCAATCAGCCCCAGCATTTT. Translation gives CASIPGRTYSNQPQHF.

This chain links TRBV7-2 with TRBJ2-7, with D possibly TRBD2 on 6 matching bases. The CDR3 consists of 14 residues. CDR1 is SGHTA and CDR2 is FQGNSA in the germline V gene. With 3 bases removed from V and 1 base from J, the gap between germline ends came to 10 bases. CDR3 sequence reads: CASSFRRGSYEQYF. The CDR3 DNA is TGTGCCAGCAGCTTCCGGAGGGGTTCCTACGAGCAGTACTTC.

V usage is TRBV20-1 and J usage is TRBJ2-1; 8 bases match TRBD2. Germline CDR1 DFQATT, CDR2 SNEGSKA (reference sequence). The ends lost 0 bases at V and 1 base at J; junction bases unmatched: 5. CDR3 length: 16 amino acids. The CDR3: CSAREPSGGSYNEQFF. The CDR3 DNA sequence: TGCAGTGCTAGAGAGCCCTCGGGGGGGTCCTACAATGAGCAGTTCTTC.

The genes are TRBV5-6 and TRBJ2-1, with 8 bases matching TRBD1. The CDR3 extends over 13 amino acids. V lost 6 bases to trimming and J lost 8 bases; unmatched junction nucleotides: 7. Per the germline V gene, CDR1 is SGHDT and CDR2 is YYEEEE. The CDR3 DNA is TGTGCCAGCATTTTCCCAGGGGGCTATGAGCAGTTCTTC. It codes for CASIFPGGYEQFF.

Ten or more counts support this clonotype. Here the CDR3 reads CASTATGKNEQFF. The CDR3 DNA reads TGTGCCAGCACCGCAACGGGGAAAAATGAGCAGTTCTTC. The chain employs TRBV6-5 and TRBJ2-1; perhaps TRBD2 as D (5 bases). The CDR3 covers 13 residues. Germline CDR1 is MNHEY and CDR2 is SVGAGI. Trimming took 7 bases from V and 7 from J, leaving 14 bases between them.

This clonotype has only one observation. At one end, the junction sequence differs from germline, possibly due to a read error. The rearrangement uses TRBV14 and TRBJ1-2; 7 bases align to TRBD1. Germline V gene lookup returns CDR1 SGHDN and CDR2 FVKESK. The CDR3 is 14 amino acids. The CDR3: CASSPFTGDYSYTF. The CDR3 DNA follows: TGTGCCAGCAGCCCGTTTACAGGGGACTATAGCTACACCTTC. Full variable domain (remainder filled in from reference TRBV14 and TRBJ1-2): EAGVTQFPSHSVIEKGQTVTLRCDPISGHDNLYWYRRVMGKEIKFLLHFVKESKQDESGMPNNRFLAERTGGTYSTLKVQPAELEDSGVYFCASSPFTGDYSYTFGSGTRLTVV.

The V and J genes are TRBV10-3 and TRBJ2-3; D is perhaps TRBD2 (5 bases). CDR3 size: 17 residues. Trimming removed 0 bases from V and 3 bases from J, with 16 bases in between. The germline V gene encodes CDR1 ENHRY and CDR2 SYGVKD. In DNA, the CDR3 is TGTGCCATCAGTGAGTCTTCAGAGGGTCTAACGACAGATACGCAGTATTTT. This encodes CAISESSEGLTTDTQYF.

This clonotype was observed many times. The V call is TRBV4-3, the J call TRBJ2-3; 7 bases fit TRBD1. The CDR3 length is 15 residues. V lost 4 bases, J lost 4 bases, and 8 bases stayed unmatched. Germline V CDR1 and CDR2: LGHNA, YSLEER. The CDR3 region is CASSPRQGRPDTQYF. CDR3 sequence (DNA): TGCGCCAGCAGCCCTCGACAGGGAAGGCCAGATACGCAGTATTTT.

This clonotype was picked up a small number of times. The V gene is TRBV20-1, the J gene TRBJ2-5, with D possibly matching TRBD1 (5 bases). This CDR3 contains 15 residues. CDR1 and CDR2 (germline): DFQATT, SNEGSKA (reference sequence). Between the trimmed V and J ends, which lost 0 bases and 0 bases, there was a span of 11 bases. For the CDR3, the DNA is TGCAGTGCTAGAGATCCGTCAGGGTACCAAGAGACCCAGTACTTC. This codes for CSARDPSGYQETQYF.

In this sample, this clonotype turned up a few times. The rearrangement links TRBV20-1 to TRBJ2-7, with TRBD1 matching over 7 bases. J gave up 3 bases and V 5 bases, and 13 bases lay outside the gene matches. There are 15 residues in the CDR3. CDR1 is DFQATT and CDR2 is SNEGSKA in the germline V gene (reference sequence). CDR3 residues: CSAEEGAGGFYEQYF. As DNA, the CDR3 is TGCAGTGCTGAAGAGGGAGCAGGGGGATTCTACGAGCAGTACTTC.

This chain links TRBV5-1 with TRBJ2-1; D is uncertain. V lost 0 bases, J lost 6 bases, and 10 bases lay in between. CDR3 length: 14 amino acids. The germline V gene encodes CDR1 SGHRS and CDR2 YFSETQ. The CDR3: CASSLEPRVNEQFF. The CDR3 nucleotides are TGCGCCAGCAGCTTGGAGCCCCGTGTCAATGAGCAGTTCTTC.

This chain links TRBV4-3 with TRBJ1-1; no definite D call. The germline V and J ends were trimmed by 0 bases and 1 base, with 9 bases remaining between them. Germline lookup yields CDR1 LGHNA and CDR2 YSLEER. The CDR3 is 15 residues long. CDR3 amino acids: CASSQDYRANTEAFF. CDR3 nucleotides: TGCGCCAGCAGCCAAGATTATCGGGCGAACACTGAAGCTTTCTTT.

This clonotype was seen more than once but under ten times. The rearrangement joins TRBV20-1 to TRBJ1-6, with TRBD1 matching 11 bases. Germline V gene data show CDR1 as DFQATT and CDR2 as SNEGSKA (reference sequence). J lost 0 bases, V lost 3 bases, and 4 bases had no gene match. This CDR3 is 17 amino acids long. The CDR3 sequence: CSARGQGGGSYNSPLHF. The DNA for the CDR3 is TGCAGTGCTAGGGGACAGGGGGGTGGCTCCTATAATTCACCCCTCCACTTT.

The gene calls are TRBV20-1 and TRBJ2-1; 14 nucleotides line up with TRBD2. CDR1 and CDR2 from the germline V gene are DFQATT and SNEGSKA (reference sequence). The CDR3 is made up of 16 amino acids. With 3 bases clipped from V and 4 bases from J, the junction kept 5 bases outside the gene matches. CDR3 sequence (DNA): TGCAGTGCTAGGAGGACTAGCGGGGGGATGTACAATGAGCAGTTCTTC. This gives the protein CSARRTSGGMYNEQFF.

As regards this clonotype: A single base separates this from a much larger clone, so it may be a read error. The rearrangement joins TRBV9 to TRBJ2-1; 11 nucleotides align to TRBD1. From germline, CDR1 is SGDLS and CDR2 YYNGEE. The CDR3 is made up of 16 amino acids. CDR3 loop: CASSAFLGDRGNERFF. The CDR3, as DNA: TGTGCCAGCAGCGCATTTCTAGGGGACAGGGGGAATGAGCGGTTCTTC.

The chain recombines TRBV2 with TRBJ1-6; D remains ambiguous. This CDR3 is built from 15 residues. The V end lost 2 bases, the J end lost 5 bases, and 10 bases lay between the germline ends. Germline CDR1 reads SNHLY; CDR2 reads FYNNEI. This CDR3 reads CASSERTVDNSPLHF. In DNA, the CDR3 is TGTGCCAGCAGTGAACGAACAGTGGATAATTCACCCCTCCACTTT.

This chain uses TRBV24-1 with TRBJ2-3; D gene ambiguous. The V end lost 4 bases, the J end lost 7 bases, and 11 bases lay between the germline ends. The CDR3 is 13 residues long. In germline, CDR1 is KGHDR, CDR2 SFDVKD. The CDR3 DNA sequence: TGTGCCACCAGTGACCGGACCTCAAATACGCAGTATTTT. Translated, it gives CATSDRTSNTQYF.

The chain joins TRBV12-3 or TRBV12-4 to TRBJ1-2; the D is unclear. Trimming left V 6 bases short and J 5 bases short, with 7 bases between. The CDR3 has 11 residues. The CDR3 here is CASSYIYGYTF. The CDR3 DNA reads as TGTGCCAGCAGCTACATATATGGCTACACCTTC.